The rows below give T cell receptor beta chains drawn from one sample of a study of blood T cell repertoires in COVID-19. Measured with immunoSEQ multiplex PCR; TCRdb has only the in-frame clones, and not every one. Of under 400,000 clones listed, around 90% are singletons. Sequenced: peripheral blood. The receptors stem from an older woman with COVID-19, enrolled during active disease. CDR3s include the opening cysteine and the closing phenylalanine or tryptophan. The D gene is left open where the match is weak. Clone size is not always given. Where it is, it says once, few, many or a class for expanded clones.

d_gene	v_gene	j_gene	abundance	CDR3nt	CDR3aa
TRBD1	TRBV6-5	TRBJ2-7	-	TGTGCCAGCAGTTTACTACAGGGGGCTGGCGAGCAGTACTTC	CASSLLQGAGEQYF
-	TRBV5-6	TRBJ1-2	-	TGTGCCAGCAGCTCGGTTTGGGGCGGGGCCTTTGATGGCTACACCTTC	CASSSVWGGAFDGYTF
-	TRBV5-1	TRBJ2-7	-	TGCGCCAGCAGCCCGGAAGGGCGGGGCGAGCAGTACTTC	CASSPEGRGEQYF
-	TRBV28	TRBJ1-1	once	TGTGCCAGCAGTCCTCAGGACAGCGAAGCTTTCTTT	CASSPQDSEAFF
-	TRBV25-1	TRBJ1-2	-	TGTGCCAGCAGTGAATACAGGGAGGAAAGGGGCTACACCTTC	CASSEYREERGYTF
-	TRBV6-4	TRBJ2-2	once	TGTGCCAGCAGTGTGACAGCAAACACCGGGGAGCTGTTTTTT	CASSVTANTGELFF
TRBD1	TRBV11-2	TRBJ1-1	-	TGTGCCAGCAGCCAAGTCAGGGGGCGGGGGCCCACTGAAGCTTTCTTT	CASSQVRGRGPTEAFF
TRBD1	TRBV13	TRBJ1-2	few	TGTGCCAGCAGCACCGGGACAGGCTCAGCTAACTATGGCTACACCTTC	CASSTGTGSANYGYTF
-	TRBV27	TRBJ2-7	-	TGTGCCAGCAGTTTAGGGCCCAACATCTACGAGCAGTACTTC	CASSLGPNIYEQYF
TRBD1	TRBV5-5	TRBJ1-1	-	TGTGCCAGCAGCGAAGGGACAGGGTTGTTAGGCACTGAAGCTTTCTTT	CASSEGTGLLGTEAFF
TRBD2	TRBV7-3	TRBJ2-1	once	TGTGCCAGCAGCTTGTTCGGACTAGCGGGGGCCTACAATGAGCAGTTCTTC	CASSLFGLAGAYNEQFF
-	TRBV12-3/TRBV12-4	TRBJ2-1	-	TGTGCCAGCAGTGCCACTCTCGCTCAGTTCTTC	CASSATLAQFF
-	TRBV3-1/TRBV3-2	TRBJ1-1	-	TGTGCCAGCAGCCCGATGCGGCAGAACATCATGAACACTGAAGCTTTCTTT	CASSPMRQNIMNTEAFF
-	TRBV3-1/TRBV3-2	TRBJ1-4	-	TGTGCCAGCAGCCAAAGGACAGCCTCAACTAATGAAAAACTGTTTTTT	CASSQRTASTNEKLFF
TRBD1	TRBV28	TRBJ2-5	-	TGTGCCAGCAGTTTATCTCTCGGGACAGTGTACCAAGAGACCCAGTACTTC	CASSLSLGTVYQETQYF
-	TRBV30	TRBJ1-1	few	TGTGCCTGGAGTAAGTTCGAAGGGGCTGAAGCTTTCTTT	CAWSKFEGAEAFF
-	TRBV21-1	TRBJ2-1	-	TGTGCCAGCAGCAAAAGGGAGGGGACCTACAATGAGCAGTTCTTC	CASSKREGTYNEQFF
-	TRBV5-1	TRBJ2-7	few	TGCGCCAGCAGCTTGATGGGGGTTAGTCTGGGGGCATACGAGCAGTACTTC	CASSLMGVSLGAYEQYF
-	TRBV6-9	TRBJ1-2	-	TGTGCCAGCAGTTGTCCACATGAATCTCCCTATGGCTACACCTTC	CASSCPHESPYGYTF
-	TRBV29-1	TRBJ1-1	-	TGCAGCGTTGCAATCCTTAGTTACACTGAAGCTTTCTTT	CSVAILSYTEAFF
TRBD1	TRBV5-1	TRBJ2-7	-	TGCGCCAGCAGCTTGGTACTGGACAGGTTTTCACCTAAGTCCTACGAGCAGTACTTC	CASSLVLDRFSPKSYEQYF
TRBD1	TRBV9	TRBJ1-4	-	TGTGCCAGCAGCGCCTGGACAGGGAGGCGAGAAAAACTGTTTTTT	CASSAWTGRREKLFF
-	TRBV19	TRBJ1-6	-	TGTGCCAGTAGTAACGACAGGAGCTCCTATAATTCACCCCTCCACTTT	CASSNDRSSYNSPLHF
TRBD2	TRBV3-1/TRBV3-2	TRBJ2-3	-	TGTGCCAGCAGCCATGGACTAGCGGGGAATAATAATACGCAGTATTTT	CASSHGLAGNNNTQYF
TRBD2	TRBV19	TRBJ2-3	once	TGTGCCAGTAGAACCGGTTTCGGGGGGGCAGATACGCAGTATTTT	CASRTGFGGADTQYF
TRBD1	TRBV4-1	TRBJ1-2	-	TGCGCCAGCAGCCAAGATTTCCAGACAGGGGCCTATGGCTACACCTTC	CASSQDFQTGAYGYTF
TRBD1	TRBV28	TRBJ1-4	-	TGTGCCAGCAGCGGCGGCGTACAGGGGTATAATGAAAAACTGTTTTTT	CASSGGVQGYNEKLFF
-	TRBV5-1	TRBJ1-2	-	TGCGCCAGCAGCGGAACCCTCGGGGGCTACACCTTC	CASSGTLGGYTF
TRBD2	TRBV28	TRBJ2-1	-	TGTGCCAGCAGCTCTCTAGCGGGGGGATACAATGAGCAGTTCTTC	CASSSLAGGYNEQFF
-	TRBV5-1	TRBJ2-2	-	TGCGCCAGCAGCGGGGGCGCGAACACCGGGGAGCTGTTTTTT	CASSGGANTGELFF
-	TRBV2	TRBJ1-1	-	TGTGCCAGCAGTGCCTCCGGAGGGTACACTGAAGCTTTCTTT	CASSASGGYTEAFF
TRBD1	TRBV7-2	TRBJ2-7	-	TGTGCCAGCAGCATCGGACAGGGGGCTTACGAGCAGTACTTC	CASSIGQGAYEQYF
TRBD1	TRBV15	TRBJ2-1	-	TGTGCCACCAGCAGAGCCGGGGACAGTTACAATGAGCAGTTCTTC	CATSRAGDSYNEQFF
-	TRBV19	TRBJ1-6	-	TGTGCCACTCAGGACGGGACCTATAATTCACCCCTCCACTTT	CATQDGTYNSPLHF
-	TRBV3-1/TRBV3-2	TRBJ1-2	-	TGTGCCAGCAGCCAAGGCAGGACAGCGGCCACCTATGGCTACACCTTC	CASSQGRTAATYGYTF
-	TRBV6-6	TRBJ1-4	few	TGTGCCAGCAGTCTAGGGGGGGGGCTGTTTTTT	CASSLGGGLFF
-	TRBV5-1	TRBJ1-1	-	TGCGCCAGCCGTCTGGGTCCCCGAGGGAACACTGAAGCTTTCTTT	CASRLGPRGNTEAFF
-	TRBV6-5	TRBJ1-2	-	TGTGCCAGCAGAGAGGACAGTTCCTATGGCTACACCTTC	CASREDSSYGYTF